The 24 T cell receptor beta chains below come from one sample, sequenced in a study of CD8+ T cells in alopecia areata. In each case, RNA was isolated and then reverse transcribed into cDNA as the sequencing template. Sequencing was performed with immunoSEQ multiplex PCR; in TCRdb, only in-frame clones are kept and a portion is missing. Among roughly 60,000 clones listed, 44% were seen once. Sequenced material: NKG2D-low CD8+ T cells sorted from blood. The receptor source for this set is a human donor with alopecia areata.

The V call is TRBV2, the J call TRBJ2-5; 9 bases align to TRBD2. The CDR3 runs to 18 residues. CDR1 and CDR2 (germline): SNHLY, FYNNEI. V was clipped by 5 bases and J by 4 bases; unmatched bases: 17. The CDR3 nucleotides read TGTGCCAGCAGTCAATTGGTTCTAGCGGGAACCCCCGGAGAGACCCAGTACTTC. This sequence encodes CASSQLVLAGTPGETQYF. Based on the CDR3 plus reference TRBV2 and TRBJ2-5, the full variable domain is EPEVTQTPSHQVTQMGQEVILRCVPISNHLYFYWYRQILGQKVEFLVSFYNNEISEKSEIFDDQFSVERPDGSNFTLKIRSTKLEDSAMYFCASSQLVLAGTPGETQYFGPGTRLLVL.

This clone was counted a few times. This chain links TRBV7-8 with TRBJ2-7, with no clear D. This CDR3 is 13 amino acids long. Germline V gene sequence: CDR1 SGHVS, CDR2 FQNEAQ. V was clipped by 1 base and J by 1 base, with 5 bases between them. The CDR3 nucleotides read TGTGCCAGCAGCTTAGGGCCATCCTACGAGCAGTACTTC. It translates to CASSLGPSYEQYF.

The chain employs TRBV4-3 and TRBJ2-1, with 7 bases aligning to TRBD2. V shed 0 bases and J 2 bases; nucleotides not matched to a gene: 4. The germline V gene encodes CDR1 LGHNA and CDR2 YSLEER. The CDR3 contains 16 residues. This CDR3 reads CASSQDFLAAYNEQFF. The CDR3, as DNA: TGCGCCAGCAGCCAAGATTTCCTAGCGGCCTACAATGAGCAGTTCTTC.

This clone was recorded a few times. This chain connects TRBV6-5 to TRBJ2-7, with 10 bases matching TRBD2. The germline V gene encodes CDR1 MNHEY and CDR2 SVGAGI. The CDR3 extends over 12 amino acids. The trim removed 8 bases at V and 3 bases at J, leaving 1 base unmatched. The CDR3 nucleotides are TGTGCCAGCTCTAGCGGGGGCTACGAGCAGTACTTC. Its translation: CASSSGGYEQYF.

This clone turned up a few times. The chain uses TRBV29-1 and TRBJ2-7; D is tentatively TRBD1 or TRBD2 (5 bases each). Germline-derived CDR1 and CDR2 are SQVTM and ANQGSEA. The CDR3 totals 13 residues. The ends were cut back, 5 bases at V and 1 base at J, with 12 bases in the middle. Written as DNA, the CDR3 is TGCAGCGTTCCGGGACCAGATTCCTACGAGCAGTACTTC. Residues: CSVPGPDSYEQYF.

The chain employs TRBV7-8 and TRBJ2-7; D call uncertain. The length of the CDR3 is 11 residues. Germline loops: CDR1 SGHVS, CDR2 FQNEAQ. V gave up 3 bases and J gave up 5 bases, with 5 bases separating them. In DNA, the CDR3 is TGTGCCAGCAGCTTGTCCCACGAGCAGTACTTC. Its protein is CASSLSHEQYF.

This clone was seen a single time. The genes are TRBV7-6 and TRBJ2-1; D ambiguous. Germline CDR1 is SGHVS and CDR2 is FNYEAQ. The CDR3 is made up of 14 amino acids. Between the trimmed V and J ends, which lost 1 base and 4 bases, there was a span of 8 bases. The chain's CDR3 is CASSLELRYNEQFF. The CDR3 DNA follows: TGTGCCAGCAGCTTAGAACTTCGATACAATGAGCAGTTCTTC. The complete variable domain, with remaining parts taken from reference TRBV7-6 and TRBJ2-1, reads GAGVSQSPRYKVTKRGQDVALRCDPISGHVSLYWYRQALGQGPEFLTYFNYEAQQDKSGLPNDRFSAERPEGSISTLTIQRTEQRDSAMYRCASSLELRYNEQFFGPGTRLTVL.

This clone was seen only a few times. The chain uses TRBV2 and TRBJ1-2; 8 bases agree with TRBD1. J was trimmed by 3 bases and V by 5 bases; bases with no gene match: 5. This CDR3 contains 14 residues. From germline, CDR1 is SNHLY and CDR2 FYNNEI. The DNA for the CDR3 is TGTGCCAGCAGTTGGGACAGGACCGACTATGGCTACACCTTC. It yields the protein CASSWDRTDYGYTF.

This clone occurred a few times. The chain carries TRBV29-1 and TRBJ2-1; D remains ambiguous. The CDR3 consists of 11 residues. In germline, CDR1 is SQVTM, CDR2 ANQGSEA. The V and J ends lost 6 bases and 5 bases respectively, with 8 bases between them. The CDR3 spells CSVVKNNEQFF. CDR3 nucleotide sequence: TGCAGCGTAGTCAAGAACAATGAGCAGTTCTTC.

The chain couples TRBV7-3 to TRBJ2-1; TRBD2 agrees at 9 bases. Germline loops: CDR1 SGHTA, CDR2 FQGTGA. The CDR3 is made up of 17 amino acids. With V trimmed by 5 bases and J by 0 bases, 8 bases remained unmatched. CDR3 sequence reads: CASSPQARGGSYNEQFF. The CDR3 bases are TGTGCCAGCAGCCCCCAAGCGCGGGGGGGCTCCTACAATGAGCAGTTCTTC.

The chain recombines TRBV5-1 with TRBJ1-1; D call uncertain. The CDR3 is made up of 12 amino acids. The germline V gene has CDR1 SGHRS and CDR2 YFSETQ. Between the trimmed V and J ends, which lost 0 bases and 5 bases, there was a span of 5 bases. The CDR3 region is CASSLDETEAFF. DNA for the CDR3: TGCGCCAGCAGCTTGGACGAAACTGAAGCTTTCTTT.

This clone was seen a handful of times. The CDR3 sequence is CASSLSSSGNYEQYF. In DNA, the CDR3 is TGCGCCAGCAGCTTGAGCTCTAGCGGGAACTACGAGCAGTACTTC. The chain uses TRBV5-1 and TRBJ2-7, with 9 nucleotides matching TRBD2. The CDR3 is 15 residues long. Losses at the gene ends were 1 base for V and 3 bases for J; bases not matched to a gene: 5. Germline CDR1 SGHRS, CDR2 YFSETQ.

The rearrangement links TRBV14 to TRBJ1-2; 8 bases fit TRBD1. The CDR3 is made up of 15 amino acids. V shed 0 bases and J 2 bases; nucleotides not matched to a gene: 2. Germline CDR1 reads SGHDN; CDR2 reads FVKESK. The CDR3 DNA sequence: TGTGCCAGCAGCCAAGATAACAGGGGGAACTATGGCTACACCTTC. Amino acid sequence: CASSQDNRGNYGYTF.

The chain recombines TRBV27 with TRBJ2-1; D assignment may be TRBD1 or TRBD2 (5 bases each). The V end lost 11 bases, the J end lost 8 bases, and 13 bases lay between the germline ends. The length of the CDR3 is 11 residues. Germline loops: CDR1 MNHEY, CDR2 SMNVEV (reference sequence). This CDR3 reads CAVGWGYEQFF. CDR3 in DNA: TGTGCCGTCGGGTGGGGGTATGAGCAGTTCTTC.

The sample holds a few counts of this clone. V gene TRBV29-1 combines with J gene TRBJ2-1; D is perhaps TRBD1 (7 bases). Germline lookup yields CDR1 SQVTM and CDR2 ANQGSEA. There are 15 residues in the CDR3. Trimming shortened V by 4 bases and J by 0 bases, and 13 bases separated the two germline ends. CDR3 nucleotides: TGCAGCGTTGTGGGGGGACAGTACTCCTACAATGAGCAGTTCTTC. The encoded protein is CSVVGGQYSYNEQFF.

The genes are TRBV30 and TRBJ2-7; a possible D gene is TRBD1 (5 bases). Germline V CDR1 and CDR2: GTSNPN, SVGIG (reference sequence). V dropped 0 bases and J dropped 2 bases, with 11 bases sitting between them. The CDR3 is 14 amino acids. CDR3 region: CAWSVPGYPYEQYF. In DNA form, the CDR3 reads TGTGCCTGGAGTGTACCAGGGTATCCCTACGAGCAGTACTTC.

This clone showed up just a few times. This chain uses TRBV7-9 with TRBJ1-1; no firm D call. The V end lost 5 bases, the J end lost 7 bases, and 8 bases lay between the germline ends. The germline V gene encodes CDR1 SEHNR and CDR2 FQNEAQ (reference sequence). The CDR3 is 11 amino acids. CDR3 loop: CASSVRGEAFF. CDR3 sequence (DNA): TGTGCCAGCAGCGTTAGAGGTGAAGCTTTCTTT.

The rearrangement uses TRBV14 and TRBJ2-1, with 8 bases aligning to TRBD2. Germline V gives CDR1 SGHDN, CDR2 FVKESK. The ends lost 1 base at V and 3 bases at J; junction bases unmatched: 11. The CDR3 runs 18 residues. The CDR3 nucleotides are TGTGCCAGCAGCCAAGCGGGAGGGCTTTTCAATCGCTACAATGAGCAGTTCTTC. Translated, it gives CASSQAGGLFNRYNEQFF.

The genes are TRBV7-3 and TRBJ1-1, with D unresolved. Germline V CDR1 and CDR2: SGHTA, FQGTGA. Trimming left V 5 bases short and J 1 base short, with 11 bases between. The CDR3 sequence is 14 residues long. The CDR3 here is CASSEIDENTEAFF. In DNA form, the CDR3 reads TGTGCCAGCAGCGAGATTGACGAGAACACTGAAGCTTTCTTT.

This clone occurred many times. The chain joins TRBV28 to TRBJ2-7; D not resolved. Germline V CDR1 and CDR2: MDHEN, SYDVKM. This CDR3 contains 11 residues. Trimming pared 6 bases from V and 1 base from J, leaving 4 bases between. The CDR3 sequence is CASSWSYEQYF. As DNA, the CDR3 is TGTGCCAGCAGCTGGTCCTACGAGCAGTACTTC.

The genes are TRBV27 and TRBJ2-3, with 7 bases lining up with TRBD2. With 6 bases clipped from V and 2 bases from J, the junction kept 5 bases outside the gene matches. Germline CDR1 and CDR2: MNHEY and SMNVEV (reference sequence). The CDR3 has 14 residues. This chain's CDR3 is CASSRLADTDTQYF. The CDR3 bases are TGTGCCAGCAGCCGACTAGCAGACACAGATACGCAGTATTTT.

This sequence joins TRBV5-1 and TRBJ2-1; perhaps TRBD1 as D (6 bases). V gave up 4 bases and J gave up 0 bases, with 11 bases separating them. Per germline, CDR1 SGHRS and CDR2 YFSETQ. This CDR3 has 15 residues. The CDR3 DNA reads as TGCGCCAGCAGCCAAACAGGGTTCTCCTACAATGAGCAGTTCTTC. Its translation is CASSQTGFSYNEQFF.

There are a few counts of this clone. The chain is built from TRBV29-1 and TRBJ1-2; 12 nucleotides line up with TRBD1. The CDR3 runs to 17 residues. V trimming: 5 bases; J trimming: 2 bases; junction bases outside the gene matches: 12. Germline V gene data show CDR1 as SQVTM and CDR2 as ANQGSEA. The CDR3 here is CSVPGQGAINLNYGYTF. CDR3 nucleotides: TGCAGCGTTCCGGGACAGGGGGCTATTAATCTGAACTATGGCTACACCTTC.

CDR3 bases: TGTGCCAGCAGCTTAGGGACTAGCGGGAGTTACAATGAGCAGTTCTTC. Translated: CASSLGTSGSYNEQFF. The rearrangement joins TRBV7-6 to TRBJ2-1, with 13 bases lining up with TRBD2. The CDR3 runs 16 residues. V shed 1 base, J shed 4 bases, and the junction held 1 base outside the gene matches. In germline, CDR1 is SGHVS, CDR2 FNYEAQ.